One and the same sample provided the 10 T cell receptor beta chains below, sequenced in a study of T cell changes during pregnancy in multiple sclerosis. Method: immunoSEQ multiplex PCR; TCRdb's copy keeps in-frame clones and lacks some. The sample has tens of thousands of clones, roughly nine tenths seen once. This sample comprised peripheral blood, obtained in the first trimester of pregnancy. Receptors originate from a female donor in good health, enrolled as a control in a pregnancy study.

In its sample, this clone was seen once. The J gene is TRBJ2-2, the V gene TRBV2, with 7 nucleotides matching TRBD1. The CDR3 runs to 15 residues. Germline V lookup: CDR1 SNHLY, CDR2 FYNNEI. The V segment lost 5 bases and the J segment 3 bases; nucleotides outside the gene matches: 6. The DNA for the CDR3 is TGTGCCAGCAGTAAGGACAGGTTGGACACCGGGGAGCTGTTTTTT. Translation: CASSKDRLDTGELFF.

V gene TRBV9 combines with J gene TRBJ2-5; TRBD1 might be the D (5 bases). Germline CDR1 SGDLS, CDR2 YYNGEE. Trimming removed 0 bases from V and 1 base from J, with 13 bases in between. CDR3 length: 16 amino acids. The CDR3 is CASSVGGRARQETQYF. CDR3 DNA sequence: TGTGCCAGCAGCGTAGGGGGCAGGGCCCGCCAAGAGACCCAGTACTTC.

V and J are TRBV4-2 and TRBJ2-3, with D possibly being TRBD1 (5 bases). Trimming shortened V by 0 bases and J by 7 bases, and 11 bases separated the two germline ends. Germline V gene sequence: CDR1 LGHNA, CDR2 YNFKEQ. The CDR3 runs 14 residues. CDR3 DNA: TGTGCCAGCAGCCAAGAAGGATACAGGAATACGCAGTATTTT. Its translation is CASSQEGYRNTQYF.

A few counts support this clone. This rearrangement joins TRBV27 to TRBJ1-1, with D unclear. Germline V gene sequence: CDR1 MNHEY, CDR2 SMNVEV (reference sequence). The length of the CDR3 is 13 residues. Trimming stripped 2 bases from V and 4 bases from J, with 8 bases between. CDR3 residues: CASSLGGSTEAFF. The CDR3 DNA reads TGTGCCAGCAGTTTAGGAGGAAGCACTGAAGCTTTCTTT.

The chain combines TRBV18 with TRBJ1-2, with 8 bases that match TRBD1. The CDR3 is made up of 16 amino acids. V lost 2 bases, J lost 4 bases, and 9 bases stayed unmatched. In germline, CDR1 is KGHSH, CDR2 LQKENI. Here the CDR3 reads CASSPETGVSAYGYTF. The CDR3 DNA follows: TGTGCCAGCTCACCAGAGACAGGGGTGTCGGCCTATGGCTACACCTTC.

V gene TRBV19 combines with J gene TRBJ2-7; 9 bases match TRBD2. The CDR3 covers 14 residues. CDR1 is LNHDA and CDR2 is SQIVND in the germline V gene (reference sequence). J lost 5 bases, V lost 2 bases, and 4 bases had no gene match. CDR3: CASSILASGNEQYF. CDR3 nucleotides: TGTGCCAGTAGTATATTAGCTAGCGGGAACGAGCAGTACTTC.

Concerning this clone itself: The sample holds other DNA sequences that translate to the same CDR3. In DNA form, the CDR3 reads TGCAGTGCTAGGGCCACCTACGAGCAGTACTTC. This translates into CSARATYEQYF. The rearrangement joins TRBV20-1 to TRBJ2-7; D not resolved. The CDR3 spans 11 residues. Trimming left V 3 bases short and J 2 bases short, with 5 bases between. From germline, CDR1 is DFQATT and CDR2 SNEGSKA (reference sequence).

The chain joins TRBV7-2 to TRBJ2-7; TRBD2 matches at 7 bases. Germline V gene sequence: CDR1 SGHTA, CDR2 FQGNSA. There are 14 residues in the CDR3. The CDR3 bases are TGTGCTTTTGGGGGAGGGGCGTTCCCCTACGAGCAGTACTTC. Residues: CAFGGGAFPYEQYF.

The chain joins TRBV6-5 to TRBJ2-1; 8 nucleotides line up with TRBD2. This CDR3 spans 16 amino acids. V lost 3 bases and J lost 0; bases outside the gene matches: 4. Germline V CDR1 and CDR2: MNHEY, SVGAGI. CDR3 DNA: TGTGCCAGCAGTTATAGCGGGGCAAGCTCCTACAATGAGCAGTTCTTC. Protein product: CASSYSGASSYNEQFF.

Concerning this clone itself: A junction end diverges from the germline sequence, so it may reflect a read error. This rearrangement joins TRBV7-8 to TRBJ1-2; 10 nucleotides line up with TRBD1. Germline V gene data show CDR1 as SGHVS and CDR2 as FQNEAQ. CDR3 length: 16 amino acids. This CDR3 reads CASTLGTGQGVRGYTF. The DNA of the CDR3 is TGTGCCAGCACCTTAGGAACCGGACAGGGGGTCCGTGGCTACACCTTC. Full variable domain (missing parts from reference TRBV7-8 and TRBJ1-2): GAGVSQSPRYKVAKRGQDVALRCDPISGHVSLFWYQQALGQGPEFLTYFQNEAQLDKSGLPSDRFFAERPEGSVSTLKIQRTQQEDSAVYLCASTLGTGQGVRGYTFGSGTRLTVV.